Each of the 30 T cell receptor beta chains below was sequenced from the same sample in a study of cytomegalovirus exposure and HLA in healthy donors. PCR involved 60 Vbeta and 13 Jbeta primers. Here immunoSEQ multiplex PCR was the method, and the copy in TCRdb shows in-frame clones only, minus some. The top ten clones hold less than 8.5% of a sample with about 240,000 clones, approximately 80% of them seen once. The sequenced sample was PBMCs. The receptors originated from a woman aged 55-70 years in good health and CMV-seropositive.

J is TRBJ1-1 and V is TRBV19; D gene uncertain. The germline V and J ends were trimmed by 5 bases and 1 base, with 14 bases remaining between them. Germline V gives CDR1 LNHDA, CDR2 SQIVND (reference sequence). There are 15 residues in the CDR3. CDR3 in amino acids: CASSRKAVGNTEAFF. The CDR3 bases are TGTGCCAGTAGTCGCAAAGCGGTCGGGAACACTGAAGCTTTCTTT.

The gene calls are TRBV6-6 and TRBJ2-1, with D possibly matching TRBD1 (5 bases). Trimming took off 7 bases at V and 5 bases at J, with 6 bases between the two ends. Germline CDR1 is MNHNY and CDR2 is SVGAGI (reference sequence). There are 11 residues in the CDR3. CDR3 DNA sequence: TGTGCCAGCACAGGGAACAATGAGCAGTTCTTC. As protein: CASTGNNEQFF.

V gene TRBV15 combines with J gene TRBJ1-2; D is unresolved. Germline-derived CDR1 and CDR2 are LNHNV and YYDKDF (reference sequence). Trimming removed 0 bases at V and 4 bases at J, with 12 bases between. This CDR3 is 15 amino acids long. The CDR3 sequence: CATSRDREGGYGYTF. The CDR3 bases are TGTGCCACCAGCAGAGATCGAGAAGGAGGCTATGGCTACACCTTC.

This chain links TRBV7-6 with TRBJ2-1; D might be TRBD1 (5 bases). Trimming took off 5 bases at V and 4 bases at J, with 9 bases between the two ends. The CDR3 is made up of 13 amino acids. Germline CDR1 is SGHVS and CDR2 is FNYEAQ. In DNA, the CDR3 is TGTGCCAGCAGCATAGGACAATACAATGAGCAGTTCTTC. Residues: CASSIGQYNEQFF.

V usage is TRBV19 and J usage is TRBJ2-1; D gene ambiguous. CDR1 is LNHDA and CDR2 is SQIVND in the germline V gene (reference sequence). V lost 3 bases to trimming and J lost 2 bases, with 11 bases between them. The CDR3 extends over 15 amino acids. CDR3 region: CASSILDLPYNEQFF. DNA of the CDR3: TGTGCCAGTAGTATCCTAGACCTACCCTACAATGAGCAGTTCTTC.

This chain joins TRBV21-1 and TRBJ1-2; the D segment call TRBD1 is taken from the table without a DNA check. TRBV21-1 is tagged as a pseudogene. This CDR3 comprises 16 residues. The CDR3 bases are TGTGCCAGCAGCAAAACAGGACAGGCGGTCGACTATGGCTACACCTTC. This encodes CASSKTGQAVDYGYTF.

This clone was observed a handful of times. The CDR3 region is CASREYDSLSGNTIYF. The DNA of the CDR3 is TGTGCCAGCAGAGAATACGACAGCCTCTCTGGAAACACCATATATTTT. The J gene is TRBJ1-3, the V gene TRBV2, with D possibly matching TRBD1 (5 bases). The germline V gene has CDR1 SNHLY and CDR2 FYNNEI. Trimming took off 6 bases at V and 0 bases at J, with 15 bases between the two ends. The CDR3 sequence is 16 residues long.

In its sample, this clone was seen a few times. The chain links TRBV5-4 to TRBJ1-1; TRBD1 matches 8 bases. Germline CDR1 is SGHNT and CDR2 is YYREEE (reference sequence). Losses at the gene ends were 4 bases for V and 5 bases for J; bases not matched to a gene: 16. The CDR3 totals 17 residues. Here the CDR3 reads CASSRGQGRLNRTEAFF. CDR3 DNA: TGTGCCAGCAGCCGCGGACAGGGTAGACTCAATAGGACTGAAGCTTTCTTT.

This clone was picked up a small number of times. Sequence at one end of the junction differs from germline and may be a read error. This chain uses TRBV7-9 with TRBJ2-5; 7 positions agree with TRBD2. Germline V gene data show CDR1 as SEHNR and CDR2 as FQNEAQ (reference sequence). The CDR3 length is 16 residues. The DNA of the CDR3 is TGTTCCAGCAGCCCGTCTTGGGGGAGGGGAGAAGAGACCCAGTACTTC. The encoded protein is CSSSPSWGRGEETQYF.

Remarks on this clone: One end of the junction fails to match germline, which may point to a read error. The V and J genes are TRBV6-1 and TRBJ1-4; 8 bases match TRBD1. CDR3 length: 12 residues. The germline V gene encodes CDR1 MNHNS and CDR2 SASEGT. CDR3 bases: TGTGCCAGCAGTGCAAACCGGGACAGGCTATCTTTT. Its protein is CASSANRDRLSF.

V and J are TRBV6-1 and TRBJ2-5, with 10 bases aligning to TRBD2. Germline V gives CDR1 MNHNS, CDR2 SASEGT. The junction had 6 bases not matched to a gene; V was cut back by 4 bases and J by 4 bases. CDR3 length equals 15 residues. The CDR3 bases are TGTGCCAGCAGTGGTCAAATAGCGGGAGGAGAGACCCAGTACTTC. Translated: CASSGQIAGGETQYF.

The CDR3 DNA reads TGTGCCAGCAGCGGAGGAGGGTCGGTCGAAAAACTGTTTTTT. It yields the protein CASSGGGSVEKLFF. The chain combines TRBV6-5 with TRBJ1-4; D is ambiguous. The V end was cut by 6 bases, the J end by 8 bases, with 16 bases between. CDR1 is MNHEY, CDR2 SVGAGI, per germline. CDR3 length: 14 residues.

This chain links TRBV4-1 with TRBJ1-2, with a weak D call TRBD1 (5 bases). V shed 0 bases and J shed 4 bases, with 9 bases lying between them. Germline CDR1 and CDR2: MGHRA and YSYEKL. The CDR3 sequence is 14 residues long. For the CDR3, the DNA is TGCGCCAGCAGCCAAGACCCAGGGCCCTATGGCTACACCTTC. Encoded protein: CASSQDPGPYGYTF.

The rearrangement joins TRBV28 to TRBJ2-1, with TRBD1 as a possible D gene (5 bases). Between the trimmed V and J ends, which lost 2 bases and 0 bases, there was a span of 11 bases. Germline values: CDR1 MDHEN, CDR2 SYDVKM. CDR3 length: 16 amino acids. The CDR3 loop is CASSLVGAGSYNEQFF. The CDR3 coding sequence is TGTGCCAGCAGTTTAGTAGGGGCAGGCTCCTACAATGAGCAGTTCTTC.

This clone has a handful of counts. One junction end disagrees with the germline gene, perhaps due to a read error. The rearrangement uses TRBV6-6 and TRBJ1-6; 7 bases align to TRBD1. The CDR3 contains 12 residues. The V gene's germline CDR1 is MNHNY and CDR2 SVGAGI (reference sequence). In nucleotides, the CDR3 is TGTGCCGGCAGGGGGGGGAATTCACCCCTCCACTTT. The encoded protein is CAGRGGNSPLHF.

This rearrangement joins TRBV10-3 to TRBJ2-3, with 10 bases lining up with TRBD2. After removal of 4 bases from V and 4 bases from J, the junction contained 5 bases not matched to a gene. This CDR3 contains 15 residues. Germline values: CDR1 ENHRY, CDR2 SYGVKD. CDR3 sequence (DNA): TGTGCCATCAGTGGTCTAGCGGGAGAAGCAGATACGCAGTATTTT. This translates into CAISGLAGEADTQYF.

To note about this clone: The same CDR3 can be traced to other DNA sequences in this sample. The chain joins TRBV5-1 to TRBJ2-3; 8 nucleotides align to TRBD2. V dropped 0 bases and J dropped 2; count of bases not matched to a gene: 5. Germline assignment: CDR1 SGHRS and CDR2 YFSETQ. This CDR3 has 16 residues. The CDR3 sequence is CASSLGSGGYTDTQYF. The CDR3 DNA reads as TGCGCCAGCAGCTTGGGGTCGGGGGGGTACACAGATACGCAGTATTTT.

The V call is TRBV19, the J call TRBJ2-5; TRBD2 matches at 8 bases. CDR3 length equals 14 residues. Unmatched junction bases numbered 7, after V lost 5 bases and J lost 5 bases. The germline gives CDR1 LNHDA, CDR2 SQIVND (reference sequence). The CDR3 sequence is CASSFSGKGETQYF. In DNA, the CDR3 is TGTGCCAGTAGTTTTAGCGGGAAGGGCGAGACCCAGTACTTC.

The rearrangement uses TRBV7-9 and TRBJ2-7; the D gene is possibly TRBD1 (5 bases). This CDR3 region has 15 residues. Trimming removed 0 bases from V and 3 bases from J, with 12 bases in between. Germline CDR1 SEHNR, CDR2 FQNEAQ (reference sequence). CDR3 DNA sequence: TGTGCCAGCAGCTTAGCGGTGGACAACCACTACGAGCAGTACTTC. Translating it yields CASSLAVDNHYEQYF. The complete variable domain, with remaining parts taken from reference TRBV7-9 and TRBJ2-7, reads DTGVSQNPRHKITKRGQNVTFRCDPISEHNRLYWYRQTLGQGPEFLTYFQNEAQLEKSRLLSDRFSAERPKGSFSTLEIQRTEQGDSAMYLCASSLAVDNHYEQYFGPGTRLTVT.

The gene calls are TRBV5-6 and TRBJ1-1; D is uncertain. The CDR3 length is 13 residues. The germline V and J ends were trimmed by 0 bases and 8 bases, with 11 bases remaining between them. The V gene's germline CDR1 is SGHDT and CDR2 YYEEEE. The chain's CDR3 is CASSLGSETEAFF. The CDR3 nucleotides read TGTGCCAGCAGCTTGGGCAGCGAAACGGAAGCTTTCTTT.

This chain uses TRBV29-1 with TRBJ2-1; a weak D match, TRBD2 (6 bases). Germline V gives CDR1 SQVTM, CDR2 ANQGSEA. The CDR3 extends over 12 amino acids. Trimming stripped 6 bases from V and 10 bases from J, with 16 bases between. Here the CDR3 reads CSVRPTSGEQFF. The DNA for the CDR3 is TGCAGCGTCCGGCCTACGAGCGGGGAGCAGTTCTTC.

This clone was detected only once. The V call is TRBV19, the J call TRBJ1-1, with D tentatively TRBD1 (5 bases). The V end was cut by 5 bases, the J end by 7 bases, with 11 bases between. The CDR3 sequence is 12 residues long. Germline values: CDR1 LNHDA, CDR2 SQIVND (reference sequence). The CDR3 DNA is TGTGCCAGTAGTCAGGGAGCGGGTGAAGCTTTCTTT. This sequence encodes CASSQGAGEAFF.

This rearrangement joins TRBV4-2 to TRBJ2-7; 10 nucleotides agree with TRBD2. J gave up 3 bases and V 8 bases, and 7 bases lay outside the gene matches. The CDR3 consists of 14 residues. Germline loops: CDR1 LGHNA, CDR2 YNFKEQ. The CDR3 bases are TGTGCCAGCGCCTTCGGGACTAGCGACTACGAGCAGTACTTC. Translated, it gives CASAFGTSDYEQYF.

The chain carries TRBV18 and TRBJ2-7, with 7 bases fitting TRBD1. Trimming removed 3 bases from V and 1 base from J; junction bases left unmatched: 6. This CDR3 has 15 residues. Germline CDR1 and CDR2: KGHSH and LQKENI. The CDR3 is CASSPGTGVSYEQYF. In DNA form, the CDR3 reads TGTGCCAGCTCACCGGGAACAGGGGTTTCCTACGAGCAGTACTTC.

A remark on this clone: The junction and the germline gene differ at one end; a read error may be behind it. This sample includes further DNA sequences coding for the same CDR3. The chain links TRBV14 to TRBJ2-3; unclear D gene. The length of the CDR3 is 13 residues. Per the germline V gene, CDR1 is SGHDN and CDR2 is FVKESK. Here the CDR3 DNA reads TGCGCCAGCAGCGTCATCAGCACAGATACGCAGTATTTT. The encoded protein is CASSVISTDTQYF.

The chain links TRBV11-3 to TRBJ2-7, with 10 bases fitting TRBD1. J was trimmed by 3 bases and V by 4 bases; bases with no gene match: 6. The germline gives CDR1 SGHNT, CDR2 YENEEA. CDR3 length: 15 residues. This CDR3 is CASSSGQGVSYEQYF. In DNA, the CDR3 is TGTGCCAGCAGCTCCGGACAGGGGGTAAGCTACGAGCAGTACTTC.

The genes are TRBV5-4 and TRBJ2-1; possibly TRBD2 for D (5 bases). Germline-derived CDR1 and CDR2 are SGHNT and YYREEE (reference sequence). CDR3 length equals 14 residues. V was cut by 5 bases and J by 4 bases, with 13 bases left in between. The CDR3, as DNA: TGTGCCAGCAGGTCTGGCTCGGGGTACAATGAGCAGTTCTTC. This encodes CASRSGSGYNEQFF.

The chain recombines TRBV25-1 with TRBJ1-1; 8 bases are a match to TRBD1. This CDR3 contains 13 residues. Germline CDR1 is MGHDK and CDR2 is SYGVNS. The J segment lost 7 bases and the V segment lost 4 bases, leaving 5 bases of the junction unmatched. The DNA of the CDR3 is TGTGCCAGCAGTGTGGGACAGGCCTTTGAAGCTTTCTTT. Amino acid sequence: CASSVGQAFEAFF.

The CDR3 sequence is CASSKFGDYEQYF. The CDR3 region has the DNA TGTGCCAGCAGTAAGTTCGGGGACTACGAGCAGTACTTC. The V and J genes are TRBV6-1 and TRBJ2-7; TRBD2 is a possible D gene (5 bases). The ends were cut back, 5 bases at V and 3 bases at J, with 11 bases in the middle. The CDR3 contains 13 residues. CDR1 is MNHNS and CDR2 is SASEGT in the germline V gene.

The V gene is TRBV4-2, the J gene TRBJ2-1, with a weak D call TRBD2 (5 bases). Germline CDR1 is LGHNA and CDR2 is YNFKEQ. V lost 4 bases and J 0 bases, leaving 13 bases between the germline ends. The CDR3 length is 16 residues. The CDR3 DNA reads TGTGCCAGCAGCCGAGCTAGCCAAAGCTCCTACAATGAGCAGTTCTTC. Translating gives CASSRASQSSYNEQFF.